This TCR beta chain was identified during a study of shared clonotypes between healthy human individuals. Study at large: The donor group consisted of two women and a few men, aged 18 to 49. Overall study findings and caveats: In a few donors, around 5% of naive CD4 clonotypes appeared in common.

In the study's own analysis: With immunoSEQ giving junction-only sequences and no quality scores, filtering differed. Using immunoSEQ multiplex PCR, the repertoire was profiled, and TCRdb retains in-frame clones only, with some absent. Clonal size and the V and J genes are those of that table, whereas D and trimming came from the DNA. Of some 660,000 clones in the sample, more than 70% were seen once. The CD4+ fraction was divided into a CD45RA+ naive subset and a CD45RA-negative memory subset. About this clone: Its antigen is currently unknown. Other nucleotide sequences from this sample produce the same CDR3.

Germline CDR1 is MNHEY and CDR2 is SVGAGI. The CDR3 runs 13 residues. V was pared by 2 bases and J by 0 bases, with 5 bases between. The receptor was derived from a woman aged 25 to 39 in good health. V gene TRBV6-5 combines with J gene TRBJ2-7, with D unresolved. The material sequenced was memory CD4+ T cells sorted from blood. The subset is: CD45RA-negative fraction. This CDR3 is CASSYAVSYEQYF. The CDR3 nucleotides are TGTGCCAGCAGTTACGCAGTCTCCTACGAGCAGTACTTC.